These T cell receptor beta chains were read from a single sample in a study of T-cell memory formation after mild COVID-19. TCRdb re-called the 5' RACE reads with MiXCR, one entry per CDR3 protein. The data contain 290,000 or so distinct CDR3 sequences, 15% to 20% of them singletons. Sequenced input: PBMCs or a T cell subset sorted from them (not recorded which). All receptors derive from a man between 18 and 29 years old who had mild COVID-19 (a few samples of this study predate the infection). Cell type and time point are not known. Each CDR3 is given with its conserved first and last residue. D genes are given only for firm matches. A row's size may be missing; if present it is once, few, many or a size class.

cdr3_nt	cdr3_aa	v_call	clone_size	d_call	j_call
TGCAGCGTTGAGCCGGGACAGGGGCACACCGGGGAGCTGTTTTTT	CSVEPGQGHTGELFF	TRBV29-1	-	TRBD1	TRBJ2-2
TGTGCCAGCAGCGGGGTGAGTCAGCCCCAGCATTTT	CASSGVSQPQHF	TRBV7-8	-	-	TRBJ1-5
TGTGCCAGCAGCCAAGAGGTACAGGGTACCGCTAACTATGGCTACACCTTC	CASSQEVQGTANYGYTF	TRBV4-2	few	-	TRBJ1-2
TGTGCCAGCAGCTTTCAAGACAGGGGAAATTCACCCCTCCACTTT	CASSFQDRGNSPLHF	TRBV7-2	-	TRBD1	TRBJ1-6
TGCGCCAGCAGCCTCGGACCTGGGACTAGCGGTAACACAGATACGCAGTATTTT	CASSLGPGTSGNTDTQYF	TRBV4-3	-	TRBD2	TRBJ2-3
TGTGCCAGCAGCTCGTCGGGACAGGGAGCAGATACGCAGTATTTT	CASSSSGQGADTQYF	TRBV11-2	few	TRBD1	TRBJ2-3
TGCGCCAGCAGCTTGACTATTGTTTGGGGGACAGATACGCAGTATTTT	CASSLTIVWGTDTQYF	TRBV5-1	-	-	TRBJ2-3
TGTGCCAGCAGCCCCGTGGCAGGGTCAAACACCGGGGAGCTGTTTTTT	CASSPVAGSNTGELFF	TRBV7-3	-	-	TRBJ2-2
TGTGCCAGCAGTTTAAGACATTACAATGAGCAGTTCTTC	CASSLRHYNEQFF	TRBV27	once	-	TRBJ2-1
TGTGCCAGCAACACGGGACAGGGGACATTATACCAGCCCCAGCATTTT	CASNTGQGTLYQPQHF	TRBV6-2/TRBV6-3	-	TRBD1	TRBJ1-5
TGTGCCAGCAGTCATAGCGGGGTGGATACGCAGTATTTT	CASSHSGVDTQYF	TRBV12-3/TRBV12-4	-	TRBD2	TRBJ2-3
TGCGCCAGCAGCCCTGACAGCCACACCGGGGAGCTGTTTTTT	CASSPDSHTGELFF	TRBV5-1	-	-	TRBJ2-2
TGCGCCAGCAGCCAAGACCCCGGACTAGCGGGGGGGCTTCAAGAGACCCAGTACTTC	CASSQDPGLAGGLQETQYF	TRBV4-3	few	TRBD2	TRBJ2-5
TGTGCCAGCAGCGCATCGGCTCGGGACGGCCAAGAGACCCAGTACTTC	CASSASARDGQETQYF	TRBV7-8	many	-	TRBJ2-5
TGTGCTAGCAGCCCGGGACAGGTCGGCAATGAGCAGTTCTTC	CASSPGQVGNEQFF	TRBV7-7	-	TRBD1	TRBJ2-1
TGCGCCAGCAGCTCGGGACAGGGGAGAAAAAAACTGTTTTTT	CASSSGQGRKKLFF	TRBV5-1	-	TRBD1	TRBJ1-4
TGTGCCAGCAGCCCCCTAGGGTCGCGAGAAGCTTTCTTT	CASSPLGSREAFF	TRBV7-9	-	-	TRBJ1-1
TGTGCCAGCGCCGGGGCGACAGATACGCAGTATTTT	CASAGATDTQYF	TRBV12-3/TRBV12-4	many	-	TRBJ2-3
TGTGCCTGGAGTGTAGGTTGGAGCGGGGGACAAGATACGCAGTATTTT	CAWSVGWSGGQDTQYF	TRBV30	-	TRBD2	TRBJ2-3
TGTGCCAGCAGCTTAATGACAGGGAACACTGAAGCTTTCTTT	CASSLMTGNTEAFF	TRBV7-9	many	-	TRBJ1-1
TGTGCCAGCAGAGGGGCGTACTACACCTTC	CASRGAYYTF	TRBV3-1	-	-	TRBJ1-2
TGCAGCGTCAAGATGACCGCGAACTATGGCTACACCTTC	CSVKMTANYGYTF	TRBV29-1	few	-	TRBJ1-2
TGTGCCAGCAGTGAACGGCTCACCAAAAACATTCAGTACTTC	CASSERLTKNIQYF	TRBV2	-	-	TRBJ2-4
TGCGCCAGCAGCCAAGGAGGCTTAGAAGACAATTCACCCCTCCACTTT	CASSQGGLEDNSPLHF	TRBV4-3	-	-	TRBJ1-6
TGTGCCAGCGGTACTAGCGGGGCCTACAATGAGCAGTTCTTC	CASGTSGAYNEQFF	TRBV11-2	few	TRBD2	TRBJ2-1
TGTGCCAGCAGGGTCTTAGCGGGTGTGCAGTTCTTC	CASRVLAGVQFF	TRBV27	-	TRBD2	TRBJ2-1
TGTGCCAGCAGTGAAGTACAGGGGATCTCCTACGAGCAGTACTTC	CASSEVQGISYEQYF	TRBV6-1	few	TRBD1	TRBJ2-7
TGTGCCAGCAGTTACCGGACTTCTGGGGCCAACGTCCTGACTTTC	CASSYRTSGANVLTF	TRBV6-5	-	-	TRBJ2-6
TGCAGTGCTAGAGATCCCCGAACCGTTTGGAGGAAGAATACGCAGTATTTT	CSARDPRTVWRKNTQYF	TRBV20-1	few	-	TRBJ2-3
TGTGCCAGCAGCCCAGGGAGCGGGGCTGAAGCTTTCTTT	CASSPGSGAEAFF	TRBV11-2	-	-	TRBJ1-1
TGTGCCAGCAGCCTAGGGCGGAGCTCCTATAATTCACCCCTCCACTTT	CASSLGRSSYNSPLHF	TRBV7-8	-	-	TRBJ1-6
TGTGCCAGCAGCTTAGGCGGGTGGGGGGCAGAGACCCAGTACTTC	CASSLGGWGAETQYF	TRBV7-2	-	-	TRBJ2-5
TGTGCCAGCAGTTACTCGAGTCTTGGGTTCTATGGCTACACCTTC	CASSYSSLGFYGYTF	TRBV6-5	-	-	TRBJ1-2
TGCAGTGCTAGCGGTAGCCCAGGGGTGCGCACAGATACGCAGTATTTT	CSASGSPGVRTDTQYF	TRBV20-1	few	-	TRBJ2-3
TGTGCCAGCAGTTGGGCCTACCAAGAGACCCAGTACTTC	CASSWAYQETQYF	TRBV7-9	-	-	TRBJ2-5
TGTGCCAGCAGTTCCCACCGGGACCTCAGAAGGGACTATGGCTACACCTTC	CASSSHRDLRRDYGYTF	TRBV6-6	many	-	TRBJ1-2
TGTGCCAGCAGTCCCCGGACAAGAGAGTTCATTGCCCAGCATTTT	CASSPRTREFIAQHF	TRBV6-5	once	-	TRBJ1-5
TGTGCCAGCAGCCCCGGGACACAGAGTCAAGAGACCCAGTACTTC	CASSPGTQSQETQYF	TRBV5-4	few	-	TRBJ2-5
TGCAGTGCTACCCCCAGAAGCTCCTACAATGAGCAGTTCTTC	CSATPRSSYNEQFF	TRBV20-1	-	-	TRBJ2-1
TGTGCCAGCAGTTTGAACGGGAACATTCAGTACTTC	CASSLNGNIQYF	TRBV7-9	-	-	TRBJ2-4
TGTGCCAGCAGCTGGACCGGGACAGACAACAATGAGCAGTTCTTC	CASSWTGTDNNEQFF	TRBV7-8	-	TRBD1	TRBJ2-1
TGCAGCGCCTGTCGACAGGGGAACACCGGGGAGCTGTTTTTT	CSACRQGNTGELFF	TRBV29-1	-	TRBD1	TRBJ2-2
TGTGCCAGCAGCTTTGGAACAGAGCAGTTCTTC	CASSFGTEQFF	TRBV5-4	-	-	TRBJ2-1
TGTGCCAGCAGCTTAGAGGGGTCCGGGACGGCTTACGAGCAGTACTTC	CASSLEGSGTAYEQYF	TRBV7-9	-	-	TRBJ2-7
TGCAGTGCTAGAGGGATCTCTGGAAACACCATATATTTT	CSARGISGNTIYF	TRBV20-1	-	-	TRBJ1-3